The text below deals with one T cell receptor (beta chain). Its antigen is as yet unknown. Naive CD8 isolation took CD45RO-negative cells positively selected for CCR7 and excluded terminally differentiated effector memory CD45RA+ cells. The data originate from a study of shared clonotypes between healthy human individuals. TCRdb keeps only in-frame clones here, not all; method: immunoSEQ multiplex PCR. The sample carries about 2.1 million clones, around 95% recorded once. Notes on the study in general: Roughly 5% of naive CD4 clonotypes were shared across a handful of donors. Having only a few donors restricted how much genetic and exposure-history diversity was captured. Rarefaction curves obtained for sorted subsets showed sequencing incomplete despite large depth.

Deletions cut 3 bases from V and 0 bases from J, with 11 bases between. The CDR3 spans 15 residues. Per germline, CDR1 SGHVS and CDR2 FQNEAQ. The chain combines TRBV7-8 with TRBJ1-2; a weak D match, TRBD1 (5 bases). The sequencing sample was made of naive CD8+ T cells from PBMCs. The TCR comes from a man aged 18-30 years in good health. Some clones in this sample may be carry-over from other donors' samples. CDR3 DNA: TGTGCCAGCAGCTTTCACGGGGGTCCTAACTATGGCTACACCTTC. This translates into CASSFHGGPNYGYTF.